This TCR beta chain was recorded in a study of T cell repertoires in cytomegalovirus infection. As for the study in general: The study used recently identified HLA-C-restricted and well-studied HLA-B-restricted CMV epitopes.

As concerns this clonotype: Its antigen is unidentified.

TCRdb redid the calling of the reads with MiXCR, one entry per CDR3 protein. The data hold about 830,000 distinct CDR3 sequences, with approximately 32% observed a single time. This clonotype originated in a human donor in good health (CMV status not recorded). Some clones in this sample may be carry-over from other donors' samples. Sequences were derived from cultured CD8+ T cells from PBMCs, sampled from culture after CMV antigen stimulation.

In DNA, the CDR3 is TGTGCCAGCAGCGTTCAGGGGGCTGTTGAGCAGTTCTTC. It codes for CASSVQGAVEQFF. The rearrangement joins TRBV27 to TRBJ2-1, with TRBD1 matching 8 bases. Per the germline V gene, CDR1 is MNHEY and CDR2 is SMNVEV (reference sequence). V gave up 6 bases and J gave up 9 bases; unmatched junction bases: 7. The length of the CDR3 is 13 residues.